This T cell receptor beta chain was obtained from a study of blood T cell repertoires in COVID-19. Study as a whole: The analysed material was cDNA or gDNA that came from T cells, B-cell-depleted T cells, or PBMCs.

Germline V gene lookup returns CDR1 LNHDA and CDR2 SQIVND (reference sequence). The CDR3 length is 16 residues. V lost 3 bases and J lost 2, with 14 bases in between. Here immunoSEQ multiplex PCR was the method, and the copy in TCRdb shows in-frame clones only, minus some. Among 350,000 to 450,000 clones listed, about 87% were seen once. Sequencing input: PBMCs or T cells enriched from blood (not recorded which). The origin of this receptor is a man in his forties or fifties in a cohort exposed to, infected with or recovered from COVID-19 (not recorded which). The V gene is TRBV19, the J gene TRBJ2-4; perhaps TRBD1 as D (6 bases). This chain's CDR3 is CASSMAGDGTKNIQYF. CDR3 coding DNA: TGTGCCAGTAGTATGGCAGGGGACGGTACCAAAAACATTCAGTACTTC.